This passage covers 25 T cell receptor beta chains from one sample sequenced in a study of read filtering for tumor transcriptome and immune sequencing (dated by TCRdb to 2018 to 2020). The sequencing machine was an Illumina HiSeq 4000. Starting from 350 to 500 ng RNA, TCR libraries were constructed with the Immunoverse kit using molecular barcoded adaptors that cover the alpha/delta and beta/gamma chains. In TCRdb, the public reads were trimmed at Q25 with fastp and aligned with MiXCR, with productive beta chains retained. Rows merge per CDR3 protein into single entries with the most common DNA and genes. The sample has approximately 150,000 distinct CDR3 sequences on record, 13% of them singletons. The ten biggest clones cover about 7.7% of the sample. The sample taken for sequencing was a population of CD138-negative cells sorted from bone marrow. The sample's cell subset or site label is to be understood as: bone marrow mononuclear cells depleted of CD138+ plasma/myeloma cells by negative magnetic selection. These receptors all come from a donor older than 35 with multiple myeloma.

This sequence joins TRBV7-9 and TRBJ2-1; a weak D match, TRBD1 (6 bases). This CDR3 has 12 residues. The germline V gene encodes CDR1 SEHNR and CDR2 FQNEAQ (reference sequence). V dropped 5 bases and J dropped 7 bases, with 9 bases sitting between them. The CDR3 region has the DNA TGTGCCAGCAGCCAACAGGGAAATGAGCAGTTCTTC. Protein product: CASSQQGNEQFF.

There are a few counts of this clonotype. This may stem from a read error, because a much larger clone lies one nucleotide away. V and J are TRBV6-2 or TRBV6-3 and TRBJ1-1, with 8 bases matching TRBD1. CDR1 is MNHEY, CDR2 SVGEGT, per germline. This CDR3 is 15 amino acids long. This CDR3 reads CASSAAGTGGTGAFF. The CDR3 bases are TGTGCCAGCAGTGCCGCCGGGACAGGAGGAACTGGAGCTTTCTTT.

With regard to this clonotype: A much larger clonotype is one base distant, so this may be a read error. The V gene is TRBV5-1, the J gene TRBJ2-7; 11 bases are a match to TRBD2. Germline values: CDR1 SGHRS, CDR2 YFSETQ. This CDR3 region has 15 residues. The CDR3, as DNA: TGCGCCAGCAGCCTCCACACTAGCGGGAGCTACGAGCAGCACTTC. As protein: CASSLHTSGSYEQHF.

This clonotype was seen repeatedly, ten times or more. The chain recombines TRBV12-3 or TRBV12-4 with TRBJ1-1; maybe TRBD1 (6 bases). This CDR3 spans 13 amino acids. Between the trimmed V and J ends, which lost 5 bases and 6 bases, there was a span of 13 bases. The CDR3 DNA sequence: TGTGCCAGCAGTACCCACGGACAGTCTGAAGCTTTCTTT. Encoded protein: CASSTHGQSEAFF.

Many counts were recorded for this clonotype. The genes are TRBV7-3 and TRBJ2-6; D not certain. Germline CDR1 reads SGHTA; CDR2 reads FQGTGA. V was clipped by 2 bases and J by 4 bases, with 9 bases between them. The CDR3 spans 15 residues. The CDR3 loop is CASSLSESGANVLTF. CDR3 DNA: TGTGCCAGCAGCTTATCTGAGTCAGGGGCCAACGTCCTGACTTTC.

This clonotype was picked up many times. This rearrangement joins TRBV30 to TRBJ2-3; TRBD2 agrees at 14 bases. This CDR3 is built from 20 residues. Germline V gene lookup returns CDR1 GTSNPN and CDR2 SVGIG (reference sequence). V lost 5 bases, J lost 3 bases, and 19 bases stayed unmatched. In DNA form, the CDR3 reads TGTGCCTGGTGGGGACCCTGGACTAGCGGGAGGATCGTCGGGACAGATACGCAGTATTTT. Translation: CAWWGPWTSGRIVGTDTQYF.

Ten or more counts support this clonotype. The chain is built from TRBV19 and TRBJ2-1; 12 nucleotides agree with TRBD1. The germline gives CDR1 LNHDA, CDR2 SQIVND (reference sequence). Trimming at V came to 4 bases and at J to 6 bases, leaving 4 bases not matched to a gene. The CDR3 is 15 residues long. The CDR3 DNA reads as TGTGCCAGTAGTACCGGGACAGGGGGCATCAATGAGCAGTTCTTC. Protein sequence: CASSTGTGGINEQFF.

This clonotype was observed many times. The J gene is TRBJ2-2, the V gene TRBV27; weak D call: TRBD1 (6 bases). Trimming took 5 bases from V and 4 from J, leaving 11 bases between them. The germline gives CDR1 MNHEY, CDR2 SMNVEV (reference sequence). This CDR3 comprises 14 residues. The CDR3 DNA sequence: TGTGCCAGCAGTCCCAGGGGTGGCACCGGGGAGCTGTTTTTT. Amino acids: CASSPRGGTGELFF.

The chain links TRBV6-1 to TRBJ2-5, with TRBD1 as a possible D gene (5 bases). Germline values: CDR1 MNHNS, CDR2 SASEGT. The V end lost 6 bases, the J end lost 4 bases, and 15 bases lay between the germline ends. The CDR3 contains 14 residues. CDR3 DNA sequence: TGTGCCAGCAGCCCAAGGGGTCCCCCAGAGACCCAGTACTTC. It codes for CASSPRGPPETQYF.

This clonotype was detected ten times or more. This chain joins TRBV12-3 or TRBV12-4 and TRBJ2-1, with 15 bases fitting TRBD2. The CDR3 loop spans 17 amino acids. V lost 5 bases to trimming and J lost 5 bases; unmatched junction nucleotides: 7. The CDR3 coding sequence is TGTGCCAGCAGTCCTTCACGGACTAGCGGGAGGGACAATGAGCAGTTCTTC. Residues: CASSPSRTSGRDNEQFF.

This clonotype was picked up many times. The gene calls are TRBV6-2 or TRBV6-3 and TRBJ2-2; D remains ambiguous. Trimming removed 7 bases from V and 6 bases from J, with 9 bases in between. The CDR3 extends over 12 amino acids. Looked up from germline, CDR1 is MNHEY and CDR2 is SVGEGT. DNA of the CDR3: TGTGCCAGCAATAGGGTTTCCGGGGAGCTGTTTTTT. This gives the protein CASNRVSGELFF.

This clonotype was observed at least ten times. The chain links TRBV3-1 to TRBJ2-5; D gene uncertain. The germline V gene has CDR1 LGHDT and CDR2 YNNKEL (reference sequence). V gave up 0 bases and J gave up 6 bases, with 5 bases separating them. This CDR3 is 12 amino acids long. CDR3 region: CASSQESKTQYF. In DNA, the CDR3 is TGTGCCAGCAGCCAAGAAAGTAAGACCCAGTACTTC.

This clonotype was observed a handful of times. The chain has TRBV4-1 and TRBJ1-5; D possibly corresponds to TRBD1 (6 bases). The length of the CDR3 is 16 residues. Per the germline V gene, CDR1 is MGHRA and CDR2 is YSYEKL. Trimming took off 1 base at V and 1 base at J, with 11 bases between the two ends. The CDR3 DNA sequence: TGCGCCAGCAGCCAAGTGGGGGGGCCAAGCAATCAGCCCCAGCATTTT. It yields the protein CASSQVGGPSNQPQHF.

This clonotype was counted a single time. As DNA, the CDR3 is TGTGCCAGCAGCCGACCGTCCCCCGGGATCTCCTACAATGAGCAGTTCTTC. This sequence encodes CASSRPSPGISYNEQFF. The chain carries TRBV7-9 and TRBJ2-1; D is possibly TRBD2 (5 bases). This CDR3 contains 17 residues. The V end lost 5 bases, the J end lost 0 bases, and 17 bases lay between the germline ends. Germline-derived CDR1 and CDR2 are SEHNR and FQNEAQ (reference sequence).

A word on this clonotype: Only one base separates this from a far larger clonotype, so it likely reflects a read error. The CDR3 sequence is CASSFNPIGNQPQHF. As DNA, the CDR3 is TGTGCCAGCAGCTTCAACCCGATAGGCAATCAGCCCCAGCATTTT. This chain joins TRBV7-9 and TRBJ1-5; D remains unclear. Germline loops: CDR1 SEHNR, CDR2 FQNEAQ (reference sequence). The V gene lost 3 bases and the J gene lost 2 bases, with 11 bases spanning the gap. There are 15 residues in the CDR3.

This clonotype was counted ten times or more. The chain recombines TRBV29-1 with TRBJ2-3, with 7 positions matching TRBD1. CDR3 length: 16 amino acids. Germline lookup yields CDR1 SQVTM and CDR2 ANQGSEA. With V trimmed by 0 bases and J by 3 bases, 9 bases remained unmatched. This CDR3 reads CSVEDRKGARTDTQYF. The CDR3 DNA reads TGCAGCGTTGAAGATCGGAAGGGGGCCCGGACAGATACGCAGTATTTT.

As to this clonotype: A read error may be the cause here, since a much bigger clone is one base away. CDR3 in amino acids: CASSLGPGNSYEQCF. The CDR3 DNA is TGCGCCAGCAGCTTGGGGCCGGGAAATTCTTACGAGCAGTGCTTC. This rearrangement joins TRBV5-1 to TRBJ2-7, with a tentative D call TRBD2 (5 bases). The CDR3 covers 15 residues. Germline CDR1 reads SGHRS; CDR2 reads YFSETQ.

There are many counts of this clonotype. This chain links TRBV12-3 or TRBV12-4 with TRBJ2-1; 7 bases align to TRBD2. V was clipped by 7 bases and J by 0 bases; unmatched bases: 6. The CDR3 extends over 15 amino acids. DNA of the CDR3: TGTGCCAGCAACCCAGCGGGACGCTCCTACAATGAGCAGTTCTTC. Its translation: CASNPAGRSYNEQFF.

This clonotype was detected many times. This chain joins TRBV29-1 and TRBJ1-1; tentative D call: TRBD1 (6 bases). The germline V gene has CDR1 SQVTM and CDR2 ANQGSEA. The CDR3 length is 14 residues. Trimming pared 5 bases from V and 0 bases from J, leaving 13 bases between. The CDR3 is CSVLTGFMNTEAFF. CDR3 DNA sequence: TGCAGCGTTCTGACAGGATTTATGAACACTGAAGCTTTCTTT.

The V gene is TRBV4-2, the J gene TRBJ1-3; D gene unclear. Germline loops: CDR1 LGHNA, CDR2 YNFKEQ. This CDR3 is built from 17 residues. V was trimmed by 0 bases and J by 0 bases, leaving 12 bases between them. The CDR3 DNA sequence: TGTGCCAGCAGCCAAGACGCAGCAGCGACCTCTGGAAACACCATATATTTT. This codes for CASSQDAAATSGNTIYF.

Turning to this clonotype: Compared with germline, one end of the junction differs, possibly owing to a read error. The chain combines TRBV5-5 with TRBJ2-1, with 8 bases matching TRBD2. Germline CDR1 reads SGHKS; CDR2 reads YYEKEE (reference sequence). CDR3 length: 15 amino acids. Written as DNA, the CDR3 is TGCGCCAGCAGCAAACTAGCGGAGGTCTACAATGAGCGGTTCTTC. Encoded protein: CASSKLAEVYNERFF.

A word on this clonotype: It is likely a read error, because the conserved phenylalanine at the end of the CDR3 is missing. This CDR3 is CASSSSLGAYSEQFS. The CDR3 DNA follows: TGTGCCAGCAGCTCCTCCCTAGGAGCCTACAGTGAGCAGTTCTCC. The chain is built from TRBV7-3 and TRBJ2-1; no clear D. The CDR3 covers 15 residues. CDR1 and CDR2 from the germline V gene are SGHTA and FQGTGA.

A note on this clonotype: A far larger clone is a single base away, which makes a read error likely. V and J are TRBV10-1 and TRBJ2-1, with 9 positions matching TRBD1. This CDR3 comprises 14 residues. Germline-derived CDR1 and CDR2 are WNHNN and SYGVQD (reference sequence). The chain's CDR3 is CAIGGTGSPHEQFF. CDR3 sequence (DNA): TGTGCCATCGGAGGGACAGGGTCTCCCCATGAGCAGTTCTTC.

This clonotype was seen many times. The chain has TRBV12-3 or TRBV12-4 and TRBJ2-1; 8 positions match TRBD2. The CDR3 covers 15 residues. Unmatched junction bases numbered 4, after V lost 2 bases and J lost 4 bases. DNA for the CDR3: TGTGCCAGCAGTTTAACCGGGAGGGCTTACAATGAGCAGTTCTTC. It is translated as CASSLTGRAYNEQFF.

This clonotype was recorded at least ten times. The chain is built from TRBV3-1 and TRBJ2-2; possible D gene TRBD2, 6 bases. V gave up 4 bases and J gave up 6 bases, with 15 bases separating them. Germline V gene lookup returns CDR1 LGHDT and CDR2 YNNKEL (reference sequence). The CDR3 has 15 residues. CDR3 nucleotides: TGTGCCAGCAGCCGACCGGGAGAAGCATCCGGGGAGCTGTTTTTT. Translated: CASSRPGEASGELFF.